This T cell receptor beta chain originates from a study of CD8 T cells in Susac syndrome. Findings and limits, study-wide: An acknowledgment was made by the study that its TCR sequencing and HLA analysis involved relatively few individuals.

This CDR3 is 14 amino acids long. V lost 4 bases, J lost 4 bases, and 16 bases lay in between. Germline V gene data show CDR1 as SQVTM and CDR2 as ANQGSEA. When the RNA was reverse transcribed, random hexamers were used with an input of about 0.45 to 1 ug. The authors amplified TCR beta CDR3 across 54 Vbeta and 13 Jbeta using immunoSEQ multiplex PCR. TCRdb processed the immunoSEQ multiplex PCR reads anew with MiXCR; each CDR3 protein has one entry. The sample yields 130,000 or so distinct CDR3 sequences, approximately 95% seen once. Notes on this clonotype: What it binds is not known.

The clonotype was recovered from a human donor with multiple sclerosis. The rearrangement joins TRBV29-1 to TRBJ1-2, with D possibly TRBD1 on 5 matching bases. Sequenced sample: CD4+ T cells from PBMCs. CDR3 sequence (DNA): TGCAGCGTTGGGGACCCGGGCAGCCGCTATGGCTACACCTTC. This encodes CSVGDPGSRYGYTF.